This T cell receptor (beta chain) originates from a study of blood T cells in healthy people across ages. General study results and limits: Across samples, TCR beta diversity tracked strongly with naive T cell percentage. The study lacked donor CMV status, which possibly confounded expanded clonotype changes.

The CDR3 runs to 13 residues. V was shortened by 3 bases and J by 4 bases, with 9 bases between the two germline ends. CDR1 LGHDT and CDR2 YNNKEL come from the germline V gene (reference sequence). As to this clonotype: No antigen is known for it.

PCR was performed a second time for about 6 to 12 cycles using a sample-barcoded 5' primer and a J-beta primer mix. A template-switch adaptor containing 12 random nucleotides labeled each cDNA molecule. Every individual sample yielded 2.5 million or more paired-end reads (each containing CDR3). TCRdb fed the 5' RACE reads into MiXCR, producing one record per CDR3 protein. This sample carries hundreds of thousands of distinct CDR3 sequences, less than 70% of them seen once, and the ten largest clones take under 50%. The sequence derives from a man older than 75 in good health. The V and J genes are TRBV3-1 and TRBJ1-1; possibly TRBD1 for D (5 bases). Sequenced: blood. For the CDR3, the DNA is TGTGCCAGCAGCCAGCCAGGGATCACTGAAGCTTTCTTT. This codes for CASSQPGITEAFF.